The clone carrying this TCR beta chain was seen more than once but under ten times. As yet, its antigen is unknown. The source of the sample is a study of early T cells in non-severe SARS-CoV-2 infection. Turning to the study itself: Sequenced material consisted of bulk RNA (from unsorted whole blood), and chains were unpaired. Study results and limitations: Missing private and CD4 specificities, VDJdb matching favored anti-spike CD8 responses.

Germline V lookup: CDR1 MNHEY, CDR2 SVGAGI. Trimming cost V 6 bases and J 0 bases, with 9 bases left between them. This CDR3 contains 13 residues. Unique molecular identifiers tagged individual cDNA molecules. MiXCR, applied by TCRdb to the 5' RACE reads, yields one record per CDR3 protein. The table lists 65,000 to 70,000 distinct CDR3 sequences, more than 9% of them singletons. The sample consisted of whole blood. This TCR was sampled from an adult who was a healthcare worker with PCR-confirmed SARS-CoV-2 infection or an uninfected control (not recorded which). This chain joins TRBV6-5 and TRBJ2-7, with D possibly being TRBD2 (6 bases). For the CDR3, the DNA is TGTGCCAGCAGCCGGGAGTTCTCCTACGAGCAGTACTTC. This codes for CASSREFSYEQYF.